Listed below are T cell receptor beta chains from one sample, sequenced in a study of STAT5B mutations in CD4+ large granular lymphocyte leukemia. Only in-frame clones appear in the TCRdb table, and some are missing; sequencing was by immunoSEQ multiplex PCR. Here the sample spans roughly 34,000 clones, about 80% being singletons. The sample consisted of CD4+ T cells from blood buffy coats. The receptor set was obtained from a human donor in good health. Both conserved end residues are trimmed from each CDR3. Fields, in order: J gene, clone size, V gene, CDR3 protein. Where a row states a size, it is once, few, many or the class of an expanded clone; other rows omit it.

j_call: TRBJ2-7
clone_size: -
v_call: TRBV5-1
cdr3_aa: ASRGHYEQY

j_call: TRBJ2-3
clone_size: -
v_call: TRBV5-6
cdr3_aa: ASSYGASTDTQY

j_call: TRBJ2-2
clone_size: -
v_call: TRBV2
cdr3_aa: ASRRLAGATNTGELF

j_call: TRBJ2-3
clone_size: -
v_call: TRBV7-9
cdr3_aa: ASSRGTSGGGDTQY

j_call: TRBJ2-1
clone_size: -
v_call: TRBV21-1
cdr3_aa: ASSKGRGTISYNEQF

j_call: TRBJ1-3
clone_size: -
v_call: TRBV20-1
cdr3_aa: SALVQNTIY

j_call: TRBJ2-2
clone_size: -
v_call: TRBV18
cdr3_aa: ASSPTLAGGTTGELF

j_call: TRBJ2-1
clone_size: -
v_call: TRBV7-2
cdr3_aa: ASSSNIKRGGINDEQF

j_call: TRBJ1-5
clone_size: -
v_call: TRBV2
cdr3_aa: ASSPAGVQPQH

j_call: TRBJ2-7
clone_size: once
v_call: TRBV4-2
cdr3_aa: ASSPFLGETSSYEQY

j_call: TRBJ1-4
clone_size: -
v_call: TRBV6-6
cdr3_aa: ASSPRGTVNEKLF

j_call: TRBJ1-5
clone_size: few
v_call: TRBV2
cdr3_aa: ASSGEMGQGGQPQH

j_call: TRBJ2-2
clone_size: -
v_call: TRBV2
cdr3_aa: AGSGNTGELF

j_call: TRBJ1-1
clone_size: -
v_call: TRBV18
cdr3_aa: ASSPMGPGGEAF

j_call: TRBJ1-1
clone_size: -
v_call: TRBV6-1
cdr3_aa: ASSRQGNTEAF

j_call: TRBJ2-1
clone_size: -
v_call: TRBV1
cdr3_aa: TSSQGTSAGGEQF

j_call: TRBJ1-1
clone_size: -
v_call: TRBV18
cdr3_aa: ASSPGTAGTEAF

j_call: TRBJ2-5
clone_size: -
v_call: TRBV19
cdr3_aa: ASSIRFQAGGGETQY

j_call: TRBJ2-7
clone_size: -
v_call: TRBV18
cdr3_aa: ASSPVSGEQY

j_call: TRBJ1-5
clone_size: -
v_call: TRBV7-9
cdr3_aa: ASSQRGDQPQH

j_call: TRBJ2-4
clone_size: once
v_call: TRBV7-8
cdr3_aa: ASSSRSELKNIQY

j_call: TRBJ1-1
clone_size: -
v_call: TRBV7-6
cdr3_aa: ASSFNRGNTEAF

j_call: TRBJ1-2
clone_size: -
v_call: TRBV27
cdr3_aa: ASSNLGGANYGYT

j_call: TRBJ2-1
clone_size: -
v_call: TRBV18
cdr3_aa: ASSPPPSGRAAYNEQF

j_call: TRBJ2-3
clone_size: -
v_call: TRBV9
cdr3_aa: ASSGARTSGRVNQNTQY

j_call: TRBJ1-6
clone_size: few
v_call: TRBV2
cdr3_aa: ASWSQAANSPLH

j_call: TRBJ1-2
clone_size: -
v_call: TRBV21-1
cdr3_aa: ASSLRSYGYT

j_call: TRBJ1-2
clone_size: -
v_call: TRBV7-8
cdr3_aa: ASSLALRGYT